These 24 T cell receptor beta chains share one sample of origin, sequenced in a study of Graves' ophthalmopathy and Graves' hyperthyroidism. Transcripts of RNA were the source for amplifying TCR beta CDR3 regions. HTBI primers were employed in first-round RT-PCR, then a second-round multiplex PCR followed. One entry per CDR3 protein results from TCRdb running MiXCR on the multiplex PCR reads. This sample has 200,000 to 250,000 distinct CDR3 sequences, with 20% to 25% found just once. Sequenced sample: peripheral blood. These receptors were taken from a woman aged 45-59 years with Graves' ophthalmopathy.

This clonotype appeared many times. The chain combines TRBV20-1 with TRBJ1-5; TRBD1 matches at 7 bases. This CDR3 is built from 16 residues. Germline trimming cut 3 bases from V and 6 bases from J; bases unmatched to any gene: 14. Germline V gene sequence: CDR1 DFQATT, CDR2 SNEGSKA (reference sequence). DNA of the CDR3: TGCAGTGCTAGCCGGTCGAAAGGGGGCGTCGGTCAGCCCCAGCATTTT. This sequence encodes CSASRSKGGVGQPQHF.

This clonotype was recorded many times. The chain joins TRBV12-3 or TRBV12-4 to TRBJ1-5; the D gene is possibly TRBD1 (5 bases). The length of the CDR3 is 15 residues. Trimming cost V 5 bases and J 6 bases, with 17 bases left between them. The CDR3 loop reads CASSTDSGGSQPQHF. In DNA form, the CDR3 reads TGTGCCAGCAGTACCGACTCCGGGGGGAGTCAGCCCCAGCATTTT.

This clonotype has ten or more counts. The V call is TRBV18, the J call TRBJ2-5, with D uncertain. The CDR3 spans 14 residues. V dropped 3 bases and J dropped 5 bases, with 13 bases sitting between them. Germline lookup yields CDR1 KGHSH and CDR2 LQKENI. In DNA form, the CDR3 reads TGTGCCAGCTCACCCCAGTCAAAGGGTGAGACCCAGTACTTC. It codes for CASSPQSKGETQYF.

This clonotype was picked up many times. V usage is TRBV7-2 and J usage is TRBJ2-4; 8 positions agree with TRBD1. The V segment lost 5 bases and the J segment 6 bases; nucleotides outside the gene matches: 6. Germline values: CDR1 SGHTA, CDR2 FQGNSA. The CDR3 has 14 amino acids. The CDR3 DNA is TGTGCCAGCAGCCCCGGACAGGGTACAAACATTCAGTACTTC. It specifies CASSPGQGTNIQYF.

This clonotype appeared once. One base away lies a much larger clone, so this may be a sequencing read error. The genes are TRBV7-6 and TRBJ2-2; 7 bases agree with TRBD1. CDR1 and CDR2 (germline): SGHVS, FNYEAQ. This CDR3 has 16 amino acids. The CDR3 sequence is CTSSPQGGGNTGELFF. CDR3 sequence (DNA): TGTACCAGCAGCCCCCAAGGGGGCGGAAACACCGGGGAGCTGTTTTTT.

This clonotype came up many times. CDR3 amino acids: CASSLDTEYYGYTF. Here the CDR3 DNA reads TGTGCCAGCAGTTTAGACACGGAGTACTATGGCTACACCTTC. The chain uses TRBV12-3 or TRBV12-4 and TRBJ1-2; no firm D call. The CDR3 spans 14 residues. With 1 base removed from V and 3 bases from J, the gap between germline ends came to 9 bases.

The rearrangement links TRBV29-1 to TRBJ2-2; tentative D call: TRBD1 (5 bases). Trimming took 5 bases from V and 4 from J, leaving 11 bases between them. The CDR3 extends over 13 amino acids. Germline V CDR1 and CDR2: SQVTM, ANQGSEA. The CDR3 bases are TGCAGCGTTTTGACAGCCTCCACCGGGGAGCTGTTTTTT. The encoded protein is CSVLTASTGELFF.

V usage is TRBV24-1 and J usage is TRBJ2-1; D unclear. CDR3 length: 17 amino acids. The V and J ends lost 2 bases and 2 bases respectively, with 15 bases between them. Germline-derived CDR1 and CDR2 are KGHDR and SFDVKD. The CDR3 nucleotides read TGTGCCACCAGTGATTCCCTCTTCTCCGGTACCTACAATGAGCAGTTCTTC. Residues: CATSDSLFSGTYNEQFF.

This clonotype was counted a few times. The genes are TRBV12-5 and TRBJ2-7, with TRBD1 matching 7 bases. This CDR3 is built from 16 residues. In germline, CDR1 is LGHNT, CDR2 FRNRAP. The V segment lost 4 bases and the J segment 5 bases; nucleotides outside the gene matches: 14. CDR3 coding DNA: TGTGCTAGTGGTTCCAACCCAGCGACAGGGAACCACGAGCAGTACTTC. It translates to CASGSNPATGNHEQYF.

This clonotype was seen ten or more times. The chain links TRBV12-5 to TRBJ1-1, with unresolved D. Trimming took off 3 bases at V and 4 bases at J, with 12 bases between the two ends. Germline assignment: CDR1 LGHNT and CDR2 FRNRAP. The CDR3 contains 14 residues. In nucleotides, the CDR3 is TGTGCTAGTGGTTTCTTCAGGTCGGCCACTGAAGCTTTCTTT. It specifies CASGFFRSATEAFF.

In its sample, this clonotype was seen many times. In nucleotides, the CDR3 is TGTGCCAGCAGTCCCGGGACAGGGATCAACGAGCAGTACTTC. Translated, it gives CASSPGTGINEQYF. V gene TRBV12-3 or TRBV12-4 combines with J gene TRBJ2-7; 9 nucleotides match TRBD1. The CDR3 runs to 14 residues. The V gene end was trimmed by 5 bases and the J gene end by 5 bases; junction bases not matched to a gene: 7.

Regarding this clonotype: A much larger clone is a single base away; this may be a read error. CDR3 in DNA: TGCGCCAGCAGCTCTTCGGGCCAAAGCTTCAATACACCCCTCCACTTT. Its protein product is CASSSSGQSFNTPLHF. The chain recombines TRBV5-1 with TRBJ1-6; D is unclear. V was pared by 3 bases and J by 11 bases, with 21 bases between. This CDR3 comprises 16 residues. CDR1 is SGHRS, CDR2 YFSETQ, per germline.

This clonotype was observed a few times. The V call is TRBV12-3 or TRBV12-4, the J call TRBJ2-7; 11 nucleotides match TRBD2. V trimming: 6 bases; J trimming: 3 bases; junction bases outside the gene matches: 7. CDR3 size: 15 residues. In nucleotides, the CDR3 is TGTGCCAGCAGAGAACCGGGACTAGCGGACTACGAGCAGTACTTC. This sequence encodes CASREPGLADYEQYF.

The sample holds one count of this clonotype. The genes are TRBV30 and TRBJ1-2; D may be TRBD1 (5 bases). The CDR3 is 13 residues long. Germline CDR1 reads GTSNPN; CDR2 reads SVGIG (reference sequence). V was cut by 1 base and J by 6 bases, with 12 bases left in between. CDR3 sequence reads: CAWSAGPRDGYTF. In nucleotides, the CDR3 is TGTGCCTGGAGTGCAGGGCCCAGAGATGGCTACACCTTC.

This clonotype has ten or more counts. The chain employs TRBV6-1 and TRBJ1-2, with a tentative D call TRBD1 (5 bases). V lost 7 bases and J lost 0, with 15 bases in between. This CDR3 has 15 amino acids. Germline CDR1 and CDR2: MNHNS and SASEGT. Written as DNA, the CDR3 is TGTGCCAGCAAATGGGGCGGAGCTACTAACTATGGCTACACCTTC. It yields the protein CASKWGGATNYGYTF.

This clonotype has ten or more counts. The chain links TRBV6-7 to TRBJ2-7, with 13 positions matching TRBD2. TRBV6-7 is known as an ORF, though its function is uncertain. The CDR3 covers 17 residues. V lost 0 bases, J lost 5 bases, and 7 bases stayed unmatched. The CDR3 DNA follows: TGTGCCAGCAGTTACTCGGTCCGGACTAGCGGGAGACACGAGCAGTACTTC. Its protein product is CASSYSVRTSGRHEQYF.

Turning to this clonotype: At one end, the junction sequence differs from germline, possibly due to a read error. V gene TRBV12-3 or TRBV12-4 combines with J gene TRBJ2-6, with D perhaps being TRBD1 or TRBD2 (5 bases each). The CDR3 totals 16 residues. The CDR3: CASCQKLGSGANVPTF. CDR3 coding DNA: TGTGCCAGCTGTCAGAAACTAGGCTCTGGGGCCAACGTCCCGACTTTC.

V usage is TRBV12-3 or TRBV12-4 and J usage is TRBJ2-2; D gene unclear. The CDR3 is 12 residues long. The germline V and J ends were trimmed by 8 bases and 7 bases, with 11 bases remaining between them. CDR3 DNA: TGTGCCAGCCGCCCGTTAGGCGGGGAGCTGTTTTTT. This codes for CASRPLGGELFF.

This clonotype was seen at least ten times. The chain has TRBV5-1 and TRBJ1-1; D is ambiguous. CDR1 and CDR2 (germline): SGHRS, YFSETQ. This CDR3 has 20 amino acids. Trimming left V 0 bases short and J 1 base short, with 25 bases between. CDR3 region: CASSLEVGLPEARRNTEAFF. The CDR3 nucleotides read TGCGCCAGCAGCTTGGAAGTGGGTCTACCCGAAGCCCGGAGGAACACTGAAGCTTTCTTT.

The chain carries TRBV19 and TRBJ1-3, with 8 bases lining up with TRBD1. Germline-derived CDR1 and CDR2 are LNHDA and SQIVND (reference sequence). This CDR3 spans 15 amino acids. Losses at the gene ends were 5 bases for V and 4 bases for J; bases not matched to a gene: 7. CDR3: CASSGRQGPGNTIYF. CDR3 nucleotides: TGTGCCAGTAGTGGCCGACAGGGGCCCGGAAACACCATATATTTT.

About this clonotype itself: At one of its ends the junction is not consistent with the germline gene, which may arise from a read error. The rearrangement uses TRBV6-2 or TRBV6-3 and TRBJ1-2; D is unresolved. Germline loops: CDR1 MNHEY, CDR2 SVGEGT. The CDR3 covers 14 residues. In nucleotides, the CDR3 is TGTGCCAGCAAGTTGGAGGCTACTAACTATGGCTACATCTTC. Its translation is CASKLEATNYGYIF.

This clonotype came up many times. CDR3 nucleotides: TGTGCCAGCAGTAAGGGCAGTTCTTACGAGCAGTACTTC. This sequence encodes CASSKGSSYEQYF. The chain couples TRBV6-1 to TRBJ2-7, with unresolved D. The CDR3 extends over 13 amino acids. V lost 5 bases to trimming and J lost 4 bases, with 12 bases between them. CDR1 is MNHNS, CDR2 SASEGT, per germline.

This clonotype was found many times. The V call is TRBV30, the J call TRBJ1-5, with D possibly matching TRBD1 (5 bases). V was trimmed by 4 bases and J by 5 bases, leaving 12 bases between them. Germline V gene data show CDR1 as GTSNPN and CDR2 as SVGIG (reference sequence). This CDR3 spans 13 amino acids. For the CDR3, the DNA is TGTGCCTGGAACGGGGGACGGGATCAGCCCCAGCATTTT. Translation gives CAWNGGRDQPQHF.

This clonotype was counted between two and nine times. The chain employs TRBV5-1 and TRBJ1-5, with 8 bases lining up with TRBD1. Per the germline V gene, CDR1 is SGHRS and CDR2 is YFSETQ. J lost 2 bases, V lost 0 bases, and 4 bases had no gene match. The CDR3 has 16 residues. The CDR3 DNA reads TGCGCCAGCAGCTTGGGAACAGGGGGTGGCAATCAGCCCCAGCATTTT. Protein product: CASSLGTGGGNQPQHF.